Each of the 4 T cell receptor beta chains below was sequenced from the same sample in a study of vaccination and CD4 T cells after COVID-19. Treatment noted: roughly 10-day PBMC culture with coronavirus spike peptide pools or control peptides (ViraFEST assay). The antigens for these receptors are not known. The study sequenced cultured CD4+ T cell DNA using the Oncomine TCR Beta short-read assay. MiXCR was run by TCRdb on the PCR reads, yielding one entry per CDR3 protein. The repertoire has 15,000 to 20,000 distinct CDR3 sequences, 23% of them found once; the top ten carry 6.5% to 10%. Material: cultured CD4+ T cells from blood. These receptors were taken from a human donor with COVID-19.

This clonotype was recorded a few times. The genes are TRBV7-2 and TRBJ2-2, with D possibly TRBD1 on 6 matching bases. This CDR3 has 15 amino acids. Trimming removed 5 bases from V and 3 bases from J, with 13 bases in between. Germline values: CDR1 SGHTA, CDR2 FQGNSA. CDR3 in amino acids: CASSARTAYTGELFF. CDR3 sequence (DNA): TGTGCCAGCAGCGCCAGGACAGCTTACACCGGGGAGCTGTTTTTT.

This chain connects TRBV19 to TRBJ2-3; 9 bases are a match to TRBD2. V dropped 1 base and J dropped 6; count of bases not matched to a gene: 11. The CDR3 contains 17 residues. Germline values: CDR1 LNHDA, CDR2 SQIVND (reference sequence). The DNA for the CDR3 is TGTGCCAGTAGTATAGTTGTTGTTAGCGGGGGCCCCGATACGCAGTATTTT. It specifies CASSIVVVSGGPDTQYF.

The CDR3 DNA follows: TGTGCCAGCAGCAGGGTTGCTGGGGCCAACGTCCTGACTTTC. Protein product: CASSRVAGANVLTF. V is TRBV28 and J is TRBJ2-6; tentatively, D is TRBD1 (5 bases). Germline V lookup: CDR1 MDHEN, CDR2 SYDVKM. The CDR3 has 14 amino acids. V was trimmed by 6 bases and J by 2 bases, leaving 8 bases between them.

The chain uses TRBV12-3 or TRBV12-4 and TRBJ2-3; D unclear. V gave up 3 bases and J gave up 4 bases, with 17 bases separating them. The CDR3 consists of 16 residues. The CDR3 DNA is TGTGCCAGCAGTTTCCTACGGGTTGCGACGTCAGATACGCAGTATTTT. Translating gives CASSFLRVATSDTQYF.